These T cell receptor beta chains were read from a single sample in a study of cytomegalovirus exposure and HLA in healthy donors. Method: immunoSEQ multiplex PCR; TCRdb's copy keeps in-frame clones and lacks some. This table holds 60,000 to 70,000 clones, about three quarters found once. The sample comprised PBMCs. The receptor source for this set is a man over 45 in good health and CMV-seropositive. Both conserved end residues are part of each CDR3. Each record gives: D gene, V gene, J gene, CDR3 length, clone size, CDR3 protein, CDR3 DNA. A D gene is named only where the DNA matches it firmly. Size tells how often a clone was seen (once, few, many) or the class of an expanded clone, and some rows leave it out.

d_call: -; v_call: TRBV30; j_call: TRBJ2-5; cdr3_length: 14; clone_size: -; cdr3_aa: CAWSVDRMEETQYF; cdr3_nt: TGTGCCTGGAGTGTAGACAGGATGGAAGAGACCCAGTACTTC
d_call: -; v_call: TRBV27; j_call: TRBJ2-1; cdr3_length: 15; clone_size: -; cdr3_aa: CASSLGVKSYNEQFF; cdr3_nt: TGTGCCAGCAGCCTAGGGGTGAAATCCTACAATGAGCAGTTCTTC
d_call: TRBD1; v_call: TRBV9; j_call: TRBJ1-2; cdr3_length: 15; clone_size: -; cdr3_aa: CASSPGQGADYGYTF; cdr3_nt: TGTGCCAGCAGCCCGGGACAGGGGGCGGACTATGGCTACACCTTC
d_call: TRBD1; v_call: TRBV5-1; j_call: TRBJ2-7; cdr3_length: 16; clone_size: -; cdr3_aa: CASSLGDRGVTYEQYF; cdr3_nt: TGCGCCAGCAGCTTGGGCGACAGGGGCGTTACCTACGAGCAGTACTTC
d_call: -; v_call: TRBV27; j_call: TRBJ2-7; cdr3_length: 15; clone_size: few; cdr3_aa: CASSLGGGGSYEQYF; cdr3_nt: TGTGCCAGCAGTTTAGGGGGGGGCGGCTCCTACGAGCAGTACTTC
d_call: TRBD1; v_call: TRBV30; j_call: TRBJ2-7; cdr3_length: 16; clone_size: -; cdr3_aa: CAWKTPQGANYYEQYF; cdr3_nt: TGTGCCTGGAAGACGCCCCAGGGGGCGAATTACTACGAGCAGTACTTC
d_call: -; v_call: TRBV6-1; j_call: TRBJ2-3; cdr3_length: 14; clone_size: -; cdr3_aa: CASSEGGRPNTQYF; cdr3_nt: TGTGCCAGCAGTGAAGGAGGGAGACCCAATACGCAGTATTTT
d_call: TRBD2; v_call: TRBV25-1; j_call: TRBJ2-7; cdr3_length: 18; clone_size: -; cdr3_aa: CAGSEYGWREGLVYEQYF; cdr3_nt: TGTGCCGGCAGTGAATATGGCTGGCGGGAGGGCTTAGTCTACGAGCAGTACTTC
d_call: TRBD1; v_call: TRBV7-9; j_call: TRBJ1-2; cdr3_length: 14; clone_size: -; cdr3_aa: CASSPDRVPYGYTF; cdr3_nt: TGTGCCAGCAGCCCAGACAGGGTCCCGTATGGCTACACCTTC
d_call: TRBD1; v_call: TRBV7-7; j_call: TRBJ2-5; cdr3_length: 14; clone_size: -; cdr3_aa: CASSRDRGSETQYF; cdr3_nt: TGTGCCAGCAGCCGTGACAGGGGGAGTGAGACCCAGTACTTC
d_call: -; v_call: TRBV4-1; j_call: TRBJ1-2; cdr3_length: 13; clone_size: -; cdr3_aa: CASSQDSGYGYTF; cdr3_nt: TGCGCCAGCAGCCAAGATTCCGGCTATGGCTACACCTTC
d_call: TRBD1; v_call: TRBV5-1; j_call: TRBJ1-2; cdr3_length: 14; clone_size: -; cdr3_aa: CASSTGDWDYGYTF; cdr3_nt: TGCGCCAGCAGCACAGGGGATTGGGACTATGGCTACACCTTC
d_call: -; v_call: TRBV4-3; j_call: TRBJ2-2; cdr3_length: 17; clone_size: -; cdr3_aa: CASSQDPRGANTGELFF; cdr3_nt: TGCGCCAGCAGCCAAGACCCCAGGGGAGCGAACACCGGGGAGCTGTTTTTT
d_call: -; v_call: TRBV6-5; j_call: TRBJ2-5; cdr3_length: 14; clone_size: -; cdr3_aa: CASSYSRAEETQYF; cdr3_nt: TGTGCCAGCAGTTACTCGAGAGCGGAAGAGACCCAGTACTTC
d_call: -; v_call: TRBV27; j_call: TRBJ1-2; cdr3_length: 15; clone_size: few; cdr3_aa: CASSSPGGAGHGYTF; cdr3_nt: TGTGCCAGCAGTTCCCCCGGAGGGGCGGGACATGGCTACACCTTC
d_call: TRBD1; v_call: TRBV6-1; j_call: TRBJ1-4; cdr3_length: 15; clone_size: -; cdr3_aa: CASSEGTGAIEKLFF; cdr3_nt: TGTGCCAGCAGTGAAGGGACAGGGGCCATTGAAAAACTGTTTTTT
d_call: TRBD1; v_call: TRBV30; j_call: TRBJ1-1; cdr3_length: 14; clone_size: -; cdr3_aa: CAWSAGGAIAEAFF; cdr3_nt: TGTGCCTGGAGTGCAGGGGGCGCGATAGCTGAAGCTTTCTTT
d_call: TRBD1; v_call: TRBV5-6; j_call: TRBJ1-6; cdr3_length: 17; clone_size: -; cdr3_aa: CASSLGAGGSYNSPLHF; cdr3_nt: TGTGCCAGCAGCTTGGGGGCAGGGGGCAGCTATAATTCACCCCTCCACTTT
d_call: -; v_call: TRBV2; j_call: TRBJ2-3; cdr3_length: 16; clone_size: few; cdr3_aa: CASNHRGVGGIDTQYF; cdr3_nt: TGTGCCAGCAATCACAGGGGCGTGGGGGGAATAGATACGCAGTATTTT
d_call: -; v_call: TRBV10-3; j_call: TRBJ1-5; cdr3_length: 13; clone_size: -; cdr3_aa: CAISQGGNQPQHF; cdr3_nt: TGTGCCATCAGCCAGGGTGGCAATCAGCCCCAGCATTTT
d_call: -; v_call: TRBV7-2; j_call: TRBJ1-5; cdr3_length: 17; clone_size: -; cdr3_aa: CASSSTSTGIRNQPQHF; cdr3_nt: TGTGCCAGCAGCTCTACATCCACAGGGATTCGGAATCAGCCCCAGCATTTT
d_call: -; v_call: TRBV4-1; j_call: TRBJ1-3; cdr3_length: 18; clone_size: -; cdr3_aa: CASSQAVQPRDTQRTIYF; cdr3_nt: TGCGCCAGCAGCCAAGCGGTACAACCTCGTGATACCCAGCGCACCATATATTTT
d_call: -; v_call: TRBV4-3; j_call: TRBJ2-7; cdr3_length: 19; clone_size: -; cdr3_aa: CASSQDRMGIPPWAYEQYF; cdr3_nt: TGCGCCAGCAGCCAAGATCGGATGGGCATTCCGCCATGGGCCTACGAGCAGTACTTC
d_call: -; v_call: TRBV30; j_call: TRBJ1-1; cdr3_length: 12; clone_size: -; cdr3_aa: CAWRPPRTEAFF; cdr3_nt: TGTGCCTGGAGACCCCCGAGGACTGAAGCTTTCTTT
d_call: -; v_call: TRBV18; j_call: TRBJ2-5; cdr3_length: 15; clone_size: -; cdr3_aa: CASSPNSGTQETQYF; cdr3_nt: TGTGCCAGCTCACCTAACTCCGGGACTCAAGAGACCCAGTACTTC
d_call: -; v_call: TRBV29-1; j_call: TRBJ2-7; cdr3_length: 11; clone_size: -; cdr3_aa: CSAWDTYEQYF; cdr3_nt: TGCAGCGCTTGGGACACCTACGAGCAGTACTTC
d_call: -; v_call: TRBV30; j_call: TRBJ2-7; cdr3_length: 15; clone_size: -; cdr3_aa: CAAGGESGVIYEQYF; cdr3_nt: TGTGCCGCCGGTGGGGAATCGGGGGTAATCTACGAGCAGTACTTC
d_call: TRBD2; v_call: TRBV29-1; j_call: TRBJ2-3; cdr3_length: 14; clone_size: few; cdr3_aa: CSVDLAGGVDTQYF; cdr3_nt: TGCAGCGTTGATCTAGCGGGAGGGGTAGATACGCAGTATTTT
d_call: -; v_call: TRBV12-2; j_call: TRBJ1-3; cdr3_length: 15; clone_size: -; cdr3_aa: CASRLQNPQGDTIYF; cdr3_nt: TGTGCAAGTCGCTTACAAAACCCACAGGGAGACACCATATATTTT
d_call: -; v_call: TRBV7-9; j_call: TRBJ1-4; cdr3_length: 13; clone_size: -; cdr3_aa: CASMGAFNEKLFF; cdr3_nt: TGTGCCAGCATGGGAGCTTTTAATGAAAAACTGTTTTTT
d_call: -; v_call: TRBV4-1; j_call: TRBJ2-7; cdr3_length: 14; clone_size: -; cdr3_aa: CASSASQQAYEQYF; cdr3_nt: TGCGCCAGCAGCGCAAGTCAGCAGGCCTACGAGCAGTACTTC
d_call: TRBD2; v_call: TRBV4-3; j_call: TRBJ2-7; cdr3_length: 15; clone_size: once; cdr3_aa: CASSQSIQRGYEQYF; cdr3_nt: TGCGCCAGCAGCCAATCGATCCAGCGGGGCTACGAGCAGTACTTC
d_call: -; v_call: TRBV5-1; j_call: TRBJ2-4; cdr3_length: 13; clone_size: -; cdr3_aa: CASSLIGENIQYF; cdr3_nt: TGCGCCAGCAGCTTGATCGGGGAAAACATTCAGTACTTC
d_call: -; v_call: TRBV19; j_call: TRBJ2-2; cdr3_length: 16; clone_size: -; cdr3_aa: CASSITPLANTGELFF; cdr3_nt: TGTGCCAGTAGTATCACCCCGCTAGCGAACACCGGGGAGCTGTTTTTT
d_call: -; v_call: TRBV5-4; j_call: TRBJ1-5; cdr3_length: 14; clone_size: -; cdr3_aa: CASIAMGRNQPQHF; cdr3_nt: TGTGCCAGCATCGCGATGGGGAGGAATCAGCCCCAGCATTTT
d_call: TRBD2; v_call: TRBV28; j_call: TRBJ2-3; cdr3_length: 14; clone_size: -; cdr3_aa: CASSLAGSADTQYF; cdr3_nt: TGTGCCAGCAGCTTAGCGGGATCGGCAGATACGCAGTATTTT
d_call: -; v_call: TRBV6-1; j_call: TRBJ2-7; cdr3_length: 14; clone_size: -; cdr3_aa: CASSERTEAYEQYF; cdr3_nt: TGTGCCAGCAGTGAAAGGACAGAGGCCTACGAGCAGTACTTC
d_call: TRBD2; v_call: TRBV27; j_call: TRBJ2-7; cdr3_length: 16; clone_size: -; cdr3_aa: CASTPLPTSGRYEQYF; cdr3_nt: TGTGCCAGCACCCCCCTGCCCACTAGCGGGAGATACGAGCAGTACTTC
d_call: TRBD2; v_call: TRBV2; j_call: TRBJ2-7; cdr3_length: 14; clone_size: -; cdr3_aa: CASSENSGGARQYF; cdr3_nt: TGTGCCAGCAGTGAAAATAGCGGGGGGGCGAGGCAGTACTTC
d_call: TRBD2; v_call: TRBV7-3; j_call: TRBJ2-5; cdr3_length: 14; clone_size: once; cdr3_aa: CASSYSGSQETQYF; cdr3_nt: TGTGCCAGCAGCTATAGCGGGAGCCAAGAGACCCAGTACTTC
d_call: -; v_call: TRBV6-4; j_call: TRBJ2-3; cdr3_length: 13; clone_size: -; cdr3_aa: CASSDDRTDTQYF; cdr3_nt: TGTGCCAGCAGTGATGACAGAACAGATACGCAGTATTTT
d_call: -; v_call: TRBV7-6; j_call: TRBJ2-2; cdr3_length: 17; clone_size: -; cdr3_aa: CASSLVGPDKSSGELFF; cdr3_nt: TGTGCCAGCAGCTTAGTAGGTCCGGACAAATCGTCCGGGGAGCTGTTTTTT
d_call: -; v_call: TRBV6-1; j_call: TRBJ2-2; cdr3_length: 13; clone_size: -; cdr3_aa: CASKRPGTGELFF; cdr3_nt: TGTGCCAGCAAGCGGCCAGGCACCGGGGAGCTGTTTTTT
d_call: -; v_call: TRBV7-9; j_call: TRBJ2-7; cdr3_length: 15; clone_size: -; cdr3_aa: CASSPGTQPSYEQYF; cdr3_nt: TGTGCCAGCAGCCCCGGGACTCAACCCTCCTACGAGCAGTACTTC
d_call: -; v_call: TRBV6-6; j_call: TRBJ1-2; cdr3_length: 12; clone_size: few; cdr3_aa: CASSPDNYGYTF; cdr3_nt: TGTGCCAGCAGCCCAGATAACTATGGCTACACCTTC
d_call: TRBD1; v_call: TRBV7-8; j_call: TRBJ2-1; cdr3_length: 17; clone_size: -; cdr3_aa: CASSRRKTGGRDNEQFF; cdr3_nt: TGTGCCAGCAGCAGAAGAAAGACAGGGGGCAGGGACAATGAGCAGTTCTTC
d_call: -; v_call: TRBV4-3; j_call: TRBJ1-1; cdr3_length: 13; clone_size: -; cdr3_aa: CASSQDRAAEAFF; cdr3_nt: TGCGCCAGCAGCCAAGACAGGGCGGCTGAAGCTTTCTTT
d_call: -; v_call: TRBV10-3; j_call: TRBJ2-5; cdr3_length: 17; clone_size: -; cdr3_aa: CAISESVDSVLQETQYF; cdr3_nt: TGTGCCATCAGTGAGTCCGTGGACTCAGTATTGCAAGAGACCCAGTACTTC
d_call: -; v_call: TRBV9; j_call: TRBJ2-2; cdr3_length: 15; clone_size: -; cdr3_aa: CASSPERLNTGELFF; cdr3_nt: TGTGCCAGCAGCCCCGAAAGACTGAACACCGGGGAGCTGTTTTTT
d_call: -; v_call: TRBV7-2; j_call: TRBJ1-1; cdr3_length: 14; clone_size: -; cdr3_aa: CASSYRERSTEAFF; cdr3_nt: TGTGCCAGCAGCTACCGGGAAAGGAGCACTGAAGCTTTCTTT
d_call: -; v_call: TRBV5-6; j_call: TRBJ1-5; cdr3_length: 15; clone_size: few; cdr3_aa: CASSLTGTGNQPQHF; cdr3_nt: TGTGCCAGCAGCTTGACAGGGACGGGCAATCAGCCCCAGCATTTT
d_call: -; v_call: TRBV7-9; j_call: TRBJ2-1; cdr3_length: 14; clone_size: -; cdr3_aa: CASSLDVATGEQFF; cdr3_nt: TGTGCCAGCAGCTTAGATGTAGCGACCGGTGAGCAGTTCTTC
d_call: -; v_call: TRBV5-1; j_call: TRBJ1-5; cdr3_length: 15; clone_size: -; cdr3_aa: CASSLGGNSNQPQHF; cdr3_nt: TGCGCCAGCAGCTTAGGAGGTAATAGCAATCAGCCCCAGCATTTT
d_call: TRBD2; v_call: TRBV7-6; j_call: TRBJ2-5; cdr3_length: 15; clone_size: -; cdr3_aa: CASSSRREGLETQYF; cdr3_nt: TGTGCCAGCAGCTCCCGACGGGAGGGACTTGAGACCCAGTACTTC